A selection of T cell receptor beta chains follows, all from one sample in a study of shared clonotypes between healthy human individuals. Sequencing was performed with immunoSEQ multiplex PCR; in TCRdb, only in-frame clones are kept and a portion is missing. Here the sample spans approximately 340,000 clones, less than 75% being singletons. Sequencing was done on a sample of memory CD4+ T cells sorted from blood. Receptors originate from a man aged 25 to 45 in good health. Each CDR3 is given with its conserved first and last residue. The D gene is left open where the match is weak. Rows may omit the clone size; those that give it use once, few, many or a size class.

d_call,j_call,v_call,clone_size,cdr3_aa,cdr3_nt
.,TRBJ1-1,TRBV28,.,CASSVRKTEAFF,TGTGCCAGCAGTGTGAGGAAGACTGAAGCTTTCTTT
.,TRBJ1-5,TRBV6-1,.,CASSEVSDQPQHF,TGTGCCAGCAGTGAGGTCTCTGATCAGCCCCAGCATTTT
.,TRBJ2-3,TRBV5-1,.,CASSLFMGGEDTQYF,TGCGCCAGCAGCTTGTTCATGGGGGGAGAAGATACGCAGTATTTT
.,TRBJ1-3,TRBV5-6,few,CASSFRTYGNTIYF,TGTGCCAGCAGCTTCAGGACCTACGGGAACACCATATATTTT
.,TRBJ2-3,TRBV10-3,once,CAHGMGGNTDTQYF,TGTGCCCACGGGATGGGCGGGAACACAGATACGCAGTATTTT
.,TRBJ1-2,TRBV29-1,.,CSVEPGFMATF,TGCAGCGTTGAACCGGGCTTTATGGCTACCTTC
.,TRBJ2-7,TRBV5-1,.,CASSLDRRDEQYF,TGCGCCAGCAGCTTGGACCGGCGGGACGAGCAGTACTTC
TRBD1,TRBJ2-7,TRBV28,.,CASSRRTGSYEQYF,TGTGCCAGCAGTCGCCGGACAGGGTCCTACGAGCAGTACTTC
.,TRBJ2-7,TRBV9,.,CASSPTAGGFYEQYF,TGTGCCAGCAGCCCAACTGCCGGGGGCTTCTACGAGCAGTACTTC
.,TRBJ2-3,TRBV5-4,.,CASSFVGGTDTQYF,TGTGCCAGCAGCTTTGTCGGAGGCACAGATACGCAGTATTTT
TRBD2,TRBJ2-3,TRBV28,.,CASSLASGTDTQYF,TGTGCCAGCAGTTTGGCTAGCGGGACGGATACGCAGTATTTT
.,TRBJ2-7,TRBV20-1,.,CSATDPYEQYF,TGCAGTGCTACTGATCCCTACGAGCAGTACTTC
TRBD1,TRBJ1-4,TRBV18,.,CASSPPVGQGDEKLFF,TGTGCCAGCTCACCGCCGGTTGGACAGGGGGATGAAAAACTGTTTTTT
.,TRBJ2-5,TRBV7-6,.,CASSLSGHPQETQYF,TGTGCCAGCAGCTTATCGGGTCATCCCCAAGAGACCCAGTACTTC
.,TRBJ2-1,TRBV12-2,.,CASRFIRFFAHSPYNEQFF,TGTGCAAGTCGCTTTATTAGATTTTTCGCACACAGCCCCTACAATGAGCAGTTCTTC
.,TRBJ2-1,TRBV7-2,.,CASSLGGWGNYNEQFF,TGTGCCAGCAGCTTAGGGGGCTGGGGAAATTACAATGAGCAGTTCTTC
.,TRBJ2-1,TRBV18,.,CASSPPGLRNEQFF,TGTGCCAGCTCACCACCGGGACTTCGAAACGAGCAGTTCTTC
.,TRBJ1-2,TRBV28,.,CASSKVYKVYGYTF,TGTGCCAGCAGTAAAGTGTATAAGGTCTATGGCTACACCTTC
TRBD1,TRBJ2-7,TRBV28,.,CASRRTGYEQYF,TGTGCCAGCAGACGGACAGGCTACGAGCAGTACTTC
.,TRBJ1-5,TRBV19,.,CASSPLRGNQPQHF,TGTGCCAGTAGTCCCCTCCGGGGAAATCAGCCCCAGCATTTT
.,TRBJ2-2,TRBV6-6,.,CASSLGRNTGELFF,TGTGCCAGCTCCCTCGGGAGGAACACCGGGGAGCTGTTTTTT
.,TRBJ2-7,TRBV18,.,CASSQSQAYEQYF,TGTGCCAGCTCACAGTCACAGGCCTACGAGCAGTACTTC